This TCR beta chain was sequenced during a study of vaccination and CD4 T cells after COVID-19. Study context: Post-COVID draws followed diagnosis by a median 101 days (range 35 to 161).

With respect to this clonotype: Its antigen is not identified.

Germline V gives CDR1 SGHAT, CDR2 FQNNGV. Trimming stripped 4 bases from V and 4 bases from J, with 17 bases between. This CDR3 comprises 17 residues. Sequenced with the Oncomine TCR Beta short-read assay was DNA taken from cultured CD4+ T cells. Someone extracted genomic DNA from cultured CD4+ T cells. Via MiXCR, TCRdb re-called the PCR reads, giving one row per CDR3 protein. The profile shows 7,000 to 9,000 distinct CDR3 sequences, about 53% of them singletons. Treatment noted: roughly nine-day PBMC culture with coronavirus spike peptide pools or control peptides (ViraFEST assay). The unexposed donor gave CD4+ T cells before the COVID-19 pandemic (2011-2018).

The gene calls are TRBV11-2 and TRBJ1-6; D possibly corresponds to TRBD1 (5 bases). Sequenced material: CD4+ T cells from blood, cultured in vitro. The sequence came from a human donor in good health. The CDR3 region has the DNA TGTGCCAGCAGCTCACACGCAGGGCCTAGTTATAATTCACCCCTCCACTTT. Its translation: CASSSHAGPSYNSPLHF.